The 14 T cell receptor beta chains in this list originate from one sample, sequenced in a study of blood T cells in healthy people across ages. Using a J-beta primer mix together with a sample-barcoded 5' primer, a second PCR was run for roughly 6 to 11 cycles. TCRdb reanalysed the 5' RACE reads using MiXCR and keeps one entry per CDR3 protein. The data hold hundreds of thousands of distinct CDR3 sequences, with around 25% observed a single time. These data also formed part of another study, on T cells of mothers and their children.

The material sequenced was blood. The receptors were sampled from a boy between 10 and 17 years old in good health.

This clonotype was seen a handful of times. This chain uses TRBV10-3 with TRBJ1-1; 8 nucleotides line up with TRBD1. J gave up 4 bases and V 9 bases, and 1 base lay outside the gene matches. Germline CDR1 ENHRY, CDR2 SYGVKD. This CDR3 contains 11 residues. The CDR3 sequence: CAIQGGTEAFF. CDR3 in DNA: TGTGCCATACAGGGGGGCACTGAAGCTTTCTTT.

In its sample, this clonotype was seen a few times. This chain joins TRBV7-3 and TRBJ2-7; D gene ambiguous. The germline V gene encodes CDR1 SGHTA and CDR2 FQGTGA. V was trimmed by 4 bases and J by 1 base, leaving 5 bases between them. The CDR3 covers 12 residues. The CDR3 DNA is TGTGCCAGCAGCTGGATTTCCTACGAGCAGTACTTC. It specifies CASSWISYEQYF.

This clonotype was counted a few times. The J gene is TRBJ2-7, the V gene TRBV12-3 or TRBV12-4; D could derive from TRBD1 or TRBD2 (5 bases each). The end of the DNA fits TRBJ2-6 better, so the J call may be wrong. The CDR3 is 16 residues long. CDR3 bases: TGTGCCAGCAGTTTAGCGGGGGTAAGCGGGGCCAACGTCCTGACTTTC. Translating gives CASSLAGVSGANVLTF.

This clonotype was picked up one time. The V call is TRBV19, the J call TRBJ1-4; perhaps TRBD1 as D (6 bases). The CDR3 contains 12 residues. Trimming shortened V by 3 bases and J by 10 bases, and 9 bases separated the two germline ends. Germline loops: CDR1 LNHDA, CDR2 SQIVND (reference sequence). The CDR3: CASSIEGGKLFF. CDR3 sequence (DNA): TGTGCCAGTAGTATCGAGGGGGGAAAACTGTTTTTT.

J is TRBJ2-3 and V is TRBV5-1; TRBD2 aligns across 11 bases. Germline lookup yields CDR1 SGHRS and CDR2 YFSETQ. The length of the CDR3 is 17 residues. V lost 4 bases to trimming and J lost 1 base; unmatched junction nucleotides: 8. CDR3 loop: CASSPRGSGGGTDTQYF. Here the CDR3 DNA reads TGCGCCAGCAGCCCCCGTGGTAGCGGGGGGGGCACAGATACGCAGTATTTT.

CDR3 residues: CASSLGRLAESYNEQFF. The CDR3 bases are TGTGCCAGCAGCTTGGGTCGACTAGCGGAGTCCTACAATGAGCAGTTCTTC. The rearrangement uses TRBV5-5 and TRBJ2-1, with 9 bases aligning to TRBD2. J gave up 1 base and V 0 bases, and 5 bases lay outside the gene matches. CDR1 SGHKS and CDR2 YYEKEE come from the germline V gene (reference sequence). There are 17 residues in the CDR3.

The rearrangement uses TRBV9 and TRBJ2-5; 12 nucleotides line up with TRBD2. V was pared by 0 bases and J by 2 bases, with 2 bases of the junction left unmatched. The CDR3 has 16 amino acids. Germline V CDR1 and CDR2: SGDLS, YYNGEE. CDR3 sequence: CASSVDLAGGQETQYF. The CDR3, as DNA: TGTGCCAGCAGCGTAGACCTAGCGGGGGGGCAAGAGACCCAGTACTTC.

This clonotype was found a few times. The chain uses TRBV5-1 and TRBJ2-7; D may be TRBD1 (5 bases). V dropped 0 bases and J dropped 5 bases, with 12 bases sitting between them. CDR3 length equals 14 residues. In germline, CDR1 is SGHRS, CDR2 YFSETQ. In DNA, the CDR3 is TGCGCCAGCAGCTTGGGGCAGGGTGGAGACGAGCAGTACTTC. It encodes CASSLGQGGDEQYF.

The rearrangement joins TRBV20-1 to TRBJ2-1; D unresolved. With 2 bases removed from V and 3 bases from J, the gap between germline ends came to 11 bases. The germline V gene encodes CDR1 DFQATT and CDR2 SNEGSKA (reference sequence). The CDR3 is 14 amino acids. CDR3 amino acids: CSARQGPVYNEQFF. CDR3 bases: TGCAGTGCTAGACAAGGCCCGGTCTACAATGAGCAGTTCTTC.

This clonotype was counted only a few times. V gene TRBV4-1 combines with J gene TRBJ2-1; no reliable D call. V dropped 6 bases and J dropped 0 bases, with 12 bases sitting between them. CDR1 is MGHRA and CDR2 is YSYEKL in the germline V gene. The CDR3 loop spans 15 amino acids. CDR3 sequence (DNA): TGCGCCAGCAGTGAAGGCGTGAGCTCCTACAATGAGCAGTTCTTC. Its translation: CASSEGVSSYNEQFF.

In this sample, this clonotype turned up a few times. The CDR3 nucleotides read TGTGCCAGCTCACCTTCCGTGTTGAACACTGAAGCTTTCTTT. Its protein is CASSPSVLNTEAFF. The J gene is TRBJ1-1, the V gene TRBV18; the D is unclear. CDR3 length: 14 amino acids. V was shortened by 3 bases and J by 0 bases, with 8 bases between the two germline ends. Germline V gene lookup returns CDR1 KGHSH and CDR2 LQKENI. The full variable domain, with the rest looked up from reference TRBV18 and TRBJ1-1, is NAGVMQNPRHLVRRRGQEARLRCSPMKGHSHVYWYRQLPEEGLKFMVYLQKENIIDESGMPKERFSAEFPKEGPSILRIQQVVRGDSAAYFCASSPSVLNTEAFFGQGTRLTVV.

The J gene is TRBJ2-5, the V gene TRBV20-1, with a tentative D call TRBD2 (5 bases). Germline-derived CDR1 and CDR2 are DFQATT and SNEGSKA (reference sequence). The CDR3 sequence is 13 residues long. V lost 4 bases to trimming and J lost 3 bases, with 12 bases between them. In DNA, the CDR3 is TGCAGTGCTAATGACGGAGGAGAAGAGACCCAGTACTTC. Its protein is CSANDGGEETQYF.

This clonotype was detected a few times. This chain joins TRBV7-9 and TRBJ1-6; 7 nucleotides match TRBD1. V was clipped by 4 bases and J by 5 bases; unmatched bases: 2. This CDR3 is 14 amino acids long. Germline V lookup: CDR1 SEHNR, CDR2 FQNEAQ (reference sequence). The DNA of the CDR3 is TGTGCCAGCAGCTCGGGACAGCATAATTCACCCCTCCACTTT. Its protein is CASSSGQHNSPLHF.

This clonotype turned up a few times. The J gene is TRBJ2-5, the V gene TRBV30; 7 bases map to TRBD1. V was pared by 3 bases and J by 4 bases, with 8 bases of the junction left unmatched. This CDR3 has 14 amino acids. Germline V lookup: CDR1 GTSNPN, CDR2 SVGIG (reference sequence). CDR3 in amino acids: CAWSPGPGGETQYF. The DNA for the CDR3 is TGTGCCTGGAGCCCGGGCCCAGGGGGAGAGACCCAGTACTTC. Variable domain in full (rest from reference TRBV30 and TRBJ2-5): SQTIHQWPATLVQPVGSPLSLECTVEGTSNPNLYWYRQAAGRGLQLLFYSVGIGQISSEVPQNLSASRPQDRQFILSSKKLLLSDSGFYLCAWSPGPGGETQYFGPGTRLLVL.